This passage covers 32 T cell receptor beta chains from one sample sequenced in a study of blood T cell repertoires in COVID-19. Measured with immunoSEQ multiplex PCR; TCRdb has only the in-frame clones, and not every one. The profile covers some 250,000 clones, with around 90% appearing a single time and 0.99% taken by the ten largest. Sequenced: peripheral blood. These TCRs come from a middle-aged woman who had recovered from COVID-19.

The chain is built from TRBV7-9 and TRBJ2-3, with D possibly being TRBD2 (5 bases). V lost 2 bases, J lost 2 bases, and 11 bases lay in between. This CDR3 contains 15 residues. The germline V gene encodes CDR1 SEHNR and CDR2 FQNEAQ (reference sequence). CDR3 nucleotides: TGTGCCAGCAGCTTATCCCGACTACCCACAGATACGCAGTATTTT. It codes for CASSLSRLPTDTQYF.

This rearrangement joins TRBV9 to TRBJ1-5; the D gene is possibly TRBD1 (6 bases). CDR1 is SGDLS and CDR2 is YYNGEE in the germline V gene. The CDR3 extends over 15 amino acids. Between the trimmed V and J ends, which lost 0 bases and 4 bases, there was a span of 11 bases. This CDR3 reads CASSVGGRTNQPQHF. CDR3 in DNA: TGTGCCAGCAGCGTAGGGGGGCGGACTAATCAGCCCCAGCATTTT.

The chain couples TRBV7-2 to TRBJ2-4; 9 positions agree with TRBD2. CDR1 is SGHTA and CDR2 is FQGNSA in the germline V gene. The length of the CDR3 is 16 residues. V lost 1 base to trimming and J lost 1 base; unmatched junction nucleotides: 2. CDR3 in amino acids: CASSLGGRVAKNIQYF. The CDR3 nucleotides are TGTGCCAGCAGCTTAGGCGGGAGGGTGGCCAAAAACATTCAGTACTTC.

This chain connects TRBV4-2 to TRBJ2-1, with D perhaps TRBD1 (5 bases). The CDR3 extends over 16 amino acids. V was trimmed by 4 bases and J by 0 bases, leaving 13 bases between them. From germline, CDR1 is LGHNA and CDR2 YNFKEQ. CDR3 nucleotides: TGTGCCAGCAGCCTTGGGGCGGCCAGCTCCTACAATGAGCAGTTCTTC. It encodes CASSLGAASSYNEQFF.

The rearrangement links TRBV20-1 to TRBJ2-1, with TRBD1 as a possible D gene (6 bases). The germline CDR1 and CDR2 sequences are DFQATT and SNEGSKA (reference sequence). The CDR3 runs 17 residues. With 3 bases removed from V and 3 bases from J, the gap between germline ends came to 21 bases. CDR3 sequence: CSASRRGRGGYYNEQFF. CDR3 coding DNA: TGCAGTGCTAGTCGAAGGGGGAGAGGGGGTTACTACAATGAGCAGTTCTTC.

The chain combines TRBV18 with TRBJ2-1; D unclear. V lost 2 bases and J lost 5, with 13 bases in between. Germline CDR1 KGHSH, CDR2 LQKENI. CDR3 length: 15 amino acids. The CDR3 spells CASSPSSLGNNEQFF. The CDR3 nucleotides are TGTGCCAGCTCACCATCTTCCCTTGGCAACAATGAGCAGTTCTTC. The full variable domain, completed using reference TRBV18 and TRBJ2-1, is NAGVMQNPRHLVRRRGQEARLRCSPMKGHSHVYWYRQLPEEGLKFMVYLQKENIIDESGMPKERFSAEFPKEGPSILRIQQVVRGDSAAYFCASSPSSLGNNEQFFGPGTRLTVL.

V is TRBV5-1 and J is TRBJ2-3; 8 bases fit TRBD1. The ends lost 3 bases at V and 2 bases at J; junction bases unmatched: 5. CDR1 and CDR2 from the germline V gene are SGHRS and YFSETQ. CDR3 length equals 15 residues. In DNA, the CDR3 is TGCGCCAGCAGCTGGCGGACAGGGACCACAGATACGCAGTATTTT. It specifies CASSWRTGTTDTQYF.

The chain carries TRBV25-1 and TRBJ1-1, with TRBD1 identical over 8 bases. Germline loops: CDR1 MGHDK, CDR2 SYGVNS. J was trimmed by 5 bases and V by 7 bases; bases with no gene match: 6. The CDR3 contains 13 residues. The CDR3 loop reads CASMPRGQTEAFF. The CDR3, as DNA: TGTGCCAGCATGCCCAGGGGGCAGACTGAAGCTTTCTTT.

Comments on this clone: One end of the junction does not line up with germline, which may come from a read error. The CDR3 here is CASSPPGGRQETQYF. The CDR3 DNA sequence: TGTGCCAGCTCCCCACCCGGGGGGAGACAAGAGACCCAGTACTTC. The V and J genes are TRBV18 and TRBJ2-5; 7 nucleotides line up with TRBD2. Per the germline V gene, CDR1 is KGHSH and CDR2 is LQKENI. This CDR3 is built from 15 residues.

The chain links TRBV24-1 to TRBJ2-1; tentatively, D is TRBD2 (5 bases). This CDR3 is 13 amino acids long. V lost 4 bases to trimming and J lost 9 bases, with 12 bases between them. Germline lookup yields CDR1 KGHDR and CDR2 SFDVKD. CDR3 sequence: CATSDPDRGEQFF. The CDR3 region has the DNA TGTGCCACCAGTGACCCGGACCGGGGTGAGCAGTTCTTC.

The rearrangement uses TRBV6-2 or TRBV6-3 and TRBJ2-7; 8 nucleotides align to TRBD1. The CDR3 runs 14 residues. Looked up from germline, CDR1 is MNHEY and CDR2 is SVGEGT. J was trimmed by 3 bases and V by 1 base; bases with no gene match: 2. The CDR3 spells CASSYYGTGYEQYV. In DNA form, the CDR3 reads TGTGCCAGCAGTTACTACGGGACAGGCTACGAGCAGTACGTC.

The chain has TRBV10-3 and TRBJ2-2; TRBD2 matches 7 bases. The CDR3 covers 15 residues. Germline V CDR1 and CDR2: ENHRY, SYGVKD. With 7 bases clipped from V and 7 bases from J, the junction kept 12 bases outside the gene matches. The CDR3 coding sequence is TGTGCCATCACGAGTGGGAGGGCCCGGGTCGGGGAGCTGTTTTTT. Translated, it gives CAITSGRARVGELFF.

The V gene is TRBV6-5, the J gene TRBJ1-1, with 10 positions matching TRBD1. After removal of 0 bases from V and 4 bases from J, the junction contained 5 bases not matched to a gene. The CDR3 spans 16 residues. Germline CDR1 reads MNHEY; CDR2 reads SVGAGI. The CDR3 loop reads CASSYSTGGRGTEAFF. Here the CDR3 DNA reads TGTGCCAGCAGTTACTCGACAGGGGGCAGGGGCACTGAAGCTTTCTTT.

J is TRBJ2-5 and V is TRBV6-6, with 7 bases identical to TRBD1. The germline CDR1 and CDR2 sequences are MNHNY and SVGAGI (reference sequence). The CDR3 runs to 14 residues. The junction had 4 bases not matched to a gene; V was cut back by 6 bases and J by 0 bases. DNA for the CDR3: TGTGCCAGCAGGCCGGGACAGTACCAAGAGACCCAGTACTTC. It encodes CASRPGQYQETQYF.

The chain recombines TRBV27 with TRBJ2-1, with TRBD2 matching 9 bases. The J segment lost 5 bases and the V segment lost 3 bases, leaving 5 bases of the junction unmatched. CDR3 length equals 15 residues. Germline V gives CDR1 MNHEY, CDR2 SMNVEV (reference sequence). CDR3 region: CASSFGGRAHNEQFF. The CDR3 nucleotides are TGTGCCAGCAGTTTTGGCGGGAGGGCCCACAATGAGCAGTTCTTC.

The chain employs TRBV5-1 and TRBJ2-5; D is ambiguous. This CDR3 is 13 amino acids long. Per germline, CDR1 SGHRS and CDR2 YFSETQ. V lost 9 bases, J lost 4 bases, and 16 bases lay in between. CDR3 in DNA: TGCGCCACCAAACCTGCATCAGGAGAGACCCAGTACTTC. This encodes CATKPASGETQYF.

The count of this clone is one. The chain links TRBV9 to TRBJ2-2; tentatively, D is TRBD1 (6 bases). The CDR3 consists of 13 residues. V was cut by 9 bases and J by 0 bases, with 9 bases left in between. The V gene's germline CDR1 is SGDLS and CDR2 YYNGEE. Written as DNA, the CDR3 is TGTGCCACTGGACAGACGAACACCGGGGAGCTGTTTTTT. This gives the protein CATGQTNTGELFF.

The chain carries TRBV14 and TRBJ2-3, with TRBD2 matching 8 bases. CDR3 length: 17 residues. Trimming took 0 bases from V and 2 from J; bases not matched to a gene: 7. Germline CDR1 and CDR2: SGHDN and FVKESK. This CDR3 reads CASSQDIGGLVTDTQYF. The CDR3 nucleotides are TGTGCCAGCAGCCAAGATATTGGGGGACTAGTCACAGATACGCAGTATTTT.

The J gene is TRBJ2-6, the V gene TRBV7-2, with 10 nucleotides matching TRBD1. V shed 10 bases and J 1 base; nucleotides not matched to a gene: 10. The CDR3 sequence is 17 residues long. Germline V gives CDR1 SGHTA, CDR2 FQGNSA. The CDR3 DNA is TGTGCCACCCACCCCGGGACAGGGGTTTCTGGGGCCAACGTCCTGACTTTC. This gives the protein CATHPGTGVSGANVLTF.

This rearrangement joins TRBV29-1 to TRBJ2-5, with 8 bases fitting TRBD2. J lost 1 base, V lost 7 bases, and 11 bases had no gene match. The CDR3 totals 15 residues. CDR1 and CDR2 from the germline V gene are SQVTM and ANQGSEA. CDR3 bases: TGCAGCGCCCGAACAACCGGGACTAGCCAAGAGACCCAGTACTTC. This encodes CSARTTGTSQETQYF.

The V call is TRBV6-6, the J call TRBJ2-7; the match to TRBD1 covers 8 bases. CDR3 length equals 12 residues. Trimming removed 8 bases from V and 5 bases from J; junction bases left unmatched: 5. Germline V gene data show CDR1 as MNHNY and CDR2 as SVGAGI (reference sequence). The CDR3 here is CASWDRTNEQYF. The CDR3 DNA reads TGTGCCAGCTGGGACAGGACTAACGAGCAGTACTTC.

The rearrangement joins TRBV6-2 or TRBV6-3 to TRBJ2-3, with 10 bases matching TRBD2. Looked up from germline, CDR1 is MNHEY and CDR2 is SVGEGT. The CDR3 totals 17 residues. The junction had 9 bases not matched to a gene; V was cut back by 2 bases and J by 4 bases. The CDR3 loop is CASSYGRSGRAPDTQYF. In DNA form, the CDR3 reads TGTGCCAGCAGTTACGGCCGCAGCGGGAGGGCCCCAGATACGCAGTATTTT.

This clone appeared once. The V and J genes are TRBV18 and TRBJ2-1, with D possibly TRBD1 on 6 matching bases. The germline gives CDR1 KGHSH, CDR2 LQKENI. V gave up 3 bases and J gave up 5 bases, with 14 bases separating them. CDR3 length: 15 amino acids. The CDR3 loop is CASSPRDNPNNEQFF. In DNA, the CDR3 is TGTGCCAGCTCACCTCGGGACAACCCAAACAATGAGCAGTTCTTC.

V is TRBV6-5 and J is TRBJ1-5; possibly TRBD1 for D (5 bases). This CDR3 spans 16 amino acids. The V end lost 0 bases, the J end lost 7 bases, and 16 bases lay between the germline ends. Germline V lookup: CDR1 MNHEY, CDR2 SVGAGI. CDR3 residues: CASSYSSPQGGQPQHF. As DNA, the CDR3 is TGTGCCAGCAGTTACTCGAGTCCCCAGGGAGGGCAGCCCCAGCATTTT.

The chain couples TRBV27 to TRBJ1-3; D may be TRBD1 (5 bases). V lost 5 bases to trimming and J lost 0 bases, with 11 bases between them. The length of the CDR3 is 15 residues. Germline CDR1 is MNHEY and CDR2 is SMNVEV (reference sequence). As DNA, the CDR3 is TGTGCCAGCAGTCTTGGGGCCCCCTCTGGAAACACCATATATTTT. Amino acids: CASSLGAPSGNTIYF.

The CDR3 nucleotides read TGTGCCTGGAGTGTAGGGCTAGCGGGAGGGCGGAGGGTCCAGTACTTC. This translates into CAWSVGLAGGRRVQYF. V is TRBV30 and J is TRBJ2-5; 12 positions match TRBD2. This CDR3 contains 16 residues. In germline, CDR1 is GTSNPN, CDR2 SVGIG (reference sequence). V lost 0 bases, J lost 10 bases, and 12 bases stayed unmatched.

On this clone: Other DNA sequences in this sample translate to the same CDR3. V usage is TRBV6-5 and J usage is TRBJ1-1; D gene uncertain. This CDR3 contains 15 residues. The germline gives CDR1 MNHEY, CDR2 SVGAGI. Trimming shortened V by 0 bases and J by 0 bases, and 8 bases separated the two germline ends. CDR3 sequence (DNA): TGTGCCAGCAGTTACTCGAGGCAAATGAACACTGAAGCTTTCTTT. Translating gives CASSYSRQMNTEAFF.

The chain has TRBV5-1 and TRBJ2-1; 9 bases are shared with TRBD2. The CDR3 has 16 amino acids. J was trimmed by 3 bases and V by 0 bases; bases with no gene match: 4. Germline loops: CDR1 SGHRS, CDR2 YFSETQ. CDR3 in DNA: TGCGCCAGCAGCTTGGGGGGGACTAGCCGCTACAATGAGCAGTTCTTC. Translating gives CASSLGGTSRYNEQFF.

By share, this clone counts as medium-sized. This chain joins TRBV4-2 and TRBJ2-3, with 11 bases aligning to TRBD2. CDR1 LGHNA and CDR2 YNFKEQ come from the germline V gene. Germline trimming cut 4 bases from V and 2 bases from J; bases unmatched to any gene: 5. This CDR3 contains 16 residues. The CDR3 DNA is TGTGCCAGCAGCCCCGGGACTAGCGGAGCCACAGATACGCAGTATTTT. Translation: CASSPGTSGATDTQYF.

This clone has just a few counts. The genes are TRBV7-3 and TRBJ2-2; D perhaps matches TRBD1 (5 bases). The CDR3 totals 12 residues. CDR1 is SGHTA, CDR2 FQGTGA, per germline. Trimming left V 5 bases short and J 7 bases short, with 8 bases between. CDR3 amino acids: CASSPTGGELFF. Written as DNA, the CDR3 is TGTGCCAGCAGCCCAACAGGCGGGGAGCTGTTTTTT. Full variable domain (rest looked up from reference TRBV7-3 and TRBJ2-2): GAGVSQTPSNKVTEKGKYVELRCDPISGHTALYWYRQSLGQGPEFLIYFQGTGAADDSGLPNDRFFAVRPEGSVSTLKIQRTERGDSAVYLCASSPTGGELFFGEGSRLTVL.

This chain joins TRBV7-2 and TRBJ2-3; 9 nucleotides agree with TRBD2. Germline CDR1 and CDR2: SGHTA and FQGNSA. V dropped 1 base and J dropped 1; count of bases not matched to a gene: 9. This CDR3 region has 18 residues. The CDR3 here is CASSLVLWAGGRTDTQYF. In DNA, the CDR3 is TGTGCCAGCAGCTTAGTTTTGTGGGCGGGAGGGCGCACAGATACGCAGTATTTT.

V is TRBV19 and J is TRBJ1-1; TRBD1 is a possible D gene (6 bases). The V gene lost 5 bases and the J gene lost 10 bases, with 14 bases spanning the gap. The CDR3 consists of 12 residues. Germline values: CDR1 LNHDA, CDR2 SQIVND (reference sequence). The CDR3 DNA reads TGTGCCAGTAGTGCAAACCAAGGGGGAGCTTTCTTT. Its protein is CASSANQGGAFF.